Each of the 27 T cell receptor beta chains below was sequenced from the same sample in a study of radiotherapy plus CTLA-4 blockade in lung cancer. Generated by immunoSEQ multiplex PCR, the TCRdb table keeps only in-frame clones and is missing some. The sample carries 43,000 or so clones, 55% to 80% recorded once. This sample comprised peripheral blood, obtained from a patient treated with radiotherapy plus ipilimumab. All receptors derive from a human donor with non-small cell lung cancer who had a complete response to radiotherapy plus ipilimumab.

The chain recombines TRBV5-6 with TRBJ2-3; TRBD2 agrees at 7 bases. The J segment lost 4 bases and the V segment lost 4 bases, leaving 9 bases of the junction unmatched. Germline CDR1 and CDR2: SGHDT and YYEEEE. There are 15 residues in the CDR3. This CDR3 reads CASSSTRDYSDTQYF. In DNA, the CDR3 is TGTGCCAGCAGCAGCACCCGGGACTACTCAGATACGCAGTATTTT.

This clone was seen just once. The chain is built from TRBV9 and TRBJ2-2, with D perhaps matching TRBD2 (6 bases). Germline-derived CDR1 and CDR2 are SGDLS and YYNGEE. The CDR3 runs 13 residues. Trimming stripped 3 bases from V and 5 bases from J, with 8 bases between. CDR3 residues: CASSARGTGELFF. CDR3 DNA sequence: TGTGCCAGCAGCGCACGGGGGACCGGGGAGCTGTTTTTT.

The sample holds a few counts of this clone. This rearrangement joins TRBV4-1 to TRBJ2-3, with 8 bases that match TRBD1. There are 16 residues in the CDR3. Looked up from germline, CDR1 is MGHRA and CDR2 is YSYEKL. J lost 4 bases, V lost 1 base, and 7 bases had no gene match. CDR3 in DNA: TGCGCCAGCAGCCAAGTCGGCAGGGGGCTACCAGATACGCAGTATTTT. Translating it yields CASSQVGRGLPDTQYF.

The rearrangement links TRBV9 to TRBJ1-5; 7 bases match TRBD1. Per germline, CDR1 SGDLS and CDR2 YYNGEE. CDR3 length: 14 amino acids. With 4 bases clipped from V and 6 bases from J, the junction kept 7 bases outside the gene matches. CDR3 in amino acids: CASSQTGVAQPQHF. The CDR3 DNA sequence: TGTGCCAGCAGCCAAACAGGGGTCGCTCAGCCCCAGCATTTT.

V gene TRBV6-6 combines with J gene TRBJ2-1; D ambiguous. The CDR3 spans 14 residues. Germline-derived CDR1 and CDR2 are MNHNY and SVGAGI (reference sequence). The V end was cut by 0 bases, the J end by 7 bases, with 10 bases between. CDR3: CASSYSNDGNEQFF. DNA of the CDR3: TGTGCCAGCAGTTACTCGAATGACGGGAATGAGCAGTTCTTC.

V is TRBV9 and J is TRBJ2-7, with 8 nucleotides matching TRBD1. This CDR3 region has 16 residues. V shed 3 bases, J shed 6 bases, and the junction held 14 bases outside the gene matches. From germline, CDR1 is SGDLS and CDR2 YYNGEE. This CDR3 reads CASSGPPGQDVGEQYF. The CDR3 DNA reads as TGTGCCAGCAGCGGGCCGCCGGGACAGGATGTTGGCGAGCAGTACTTC.

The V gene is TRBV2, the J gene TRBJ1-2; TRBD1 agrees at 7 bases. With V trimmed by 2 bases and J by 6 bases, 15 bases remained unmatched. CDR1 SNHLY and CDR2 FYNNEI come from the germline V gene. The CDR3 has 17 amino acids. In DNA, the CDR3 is TGTGCCAGCAGTGAATTCGGACAGGCCTTCGGGGGGGATGGCTACACCTTC. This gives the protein CASSEFGQAFGGDGYTF.

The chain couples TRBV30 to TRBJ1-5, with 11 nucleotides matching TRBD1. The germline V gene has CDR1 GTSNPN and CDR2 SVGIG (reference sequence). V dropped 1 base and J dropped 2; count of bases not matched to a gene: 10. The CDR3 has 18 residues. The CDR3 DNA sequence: TGTGCCTGGAGTGCGGGACAGGGGGTGTTTGGGGGCAATCAGCCCCAGCATTTT. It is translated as CAWSAGQGVFGGNQPQHF. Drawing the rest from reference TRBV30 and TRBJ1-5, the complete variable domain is SQTIHQWPATLVQPVGSPLSLECTVEGTSNPNLYWYRQAAGRGLQLLFYSVGIGQISSEVPQNLSASRPQDRQFILSSKKLLLSDSGFYLCAWSAGQGVFGGNQPQHFGDGTRLSIL.

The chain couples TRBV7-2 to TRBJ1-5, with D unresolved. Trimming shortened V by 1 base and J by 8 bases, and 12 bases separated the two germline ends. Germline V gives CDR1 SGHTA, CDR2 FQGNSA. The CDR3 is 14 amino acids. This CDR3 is CASSLGEPEEPQHF. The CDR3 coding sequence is TGTGCCAGCAGCTTAGGGGAGCCCGAGGAGCCCCAGCATTTT.

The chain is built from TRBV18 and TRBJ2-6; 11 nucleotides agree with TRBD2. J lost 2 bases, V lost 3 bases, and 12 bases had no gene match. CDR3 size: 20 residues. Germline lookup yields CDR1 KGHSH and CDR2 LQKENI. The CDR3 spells CASSPRGSGRGFTGANVLTF. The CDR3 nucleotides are TGTGCCAGCTCACCGCGAGGTAGCGGGAGGGGCTTCACTGGGGCCAACGTCCTGACTTTC.

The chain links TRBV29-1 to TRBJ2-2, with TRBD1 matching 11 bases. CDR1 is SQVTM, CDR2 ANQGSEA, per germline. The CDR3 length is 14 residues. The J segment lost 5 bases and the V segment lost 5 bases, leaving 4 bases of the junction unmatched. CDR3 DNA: TGCAGCGTTCCGGACAGGGGGCGGACCGGGGAGCTGTTTTTT. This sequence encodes CSVPDRGRTGELFF.

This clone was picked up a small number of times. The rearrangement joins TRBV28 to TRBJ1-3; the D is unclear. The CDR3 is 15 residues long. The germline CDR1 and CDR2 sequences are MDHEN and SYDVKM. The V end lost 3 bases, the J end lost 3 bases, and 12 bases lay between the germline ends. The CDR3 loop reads CASSLAQNLGNTIYF. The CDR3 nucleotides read TGTGCCAGCAGTTTGGCTCAGAACCTTGGAAACACCATATATTTT.

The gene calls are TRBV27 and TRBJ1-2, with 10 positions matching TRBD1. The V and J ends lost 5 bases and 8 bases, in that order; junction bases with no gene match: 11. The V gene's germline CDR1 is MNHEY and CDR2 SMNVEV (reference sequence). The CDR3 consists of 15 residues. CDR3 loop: CASSLIYGQGGGYTF. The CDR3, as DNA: TGTGCCAGCAGTCTCATCTATGGACAGGGGGGCGGCTACACCTTC.

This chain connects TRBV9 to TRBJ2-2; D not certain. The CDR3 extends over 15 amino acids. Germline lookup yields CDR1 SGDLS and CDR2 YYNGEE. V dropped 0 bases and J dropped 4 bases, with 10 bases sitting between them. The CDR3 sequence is CASSVGGTVTGELFF. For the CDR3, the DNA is TGTGCCAGCAGCGTAGGAGGTACGGTCACCGGGGAGCTGTTTTTT.

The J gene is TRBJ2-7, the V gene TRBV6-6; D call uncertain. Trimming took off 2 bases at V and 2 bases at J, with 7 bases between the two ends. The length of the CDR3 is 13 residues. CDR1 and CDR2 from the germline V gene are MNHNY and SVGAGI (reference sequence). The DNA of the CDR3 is TGTGCCAGCAGTTACAACTTCGCCTACGAGCAGTACTTC. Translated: CASSYNFAYEQYF.

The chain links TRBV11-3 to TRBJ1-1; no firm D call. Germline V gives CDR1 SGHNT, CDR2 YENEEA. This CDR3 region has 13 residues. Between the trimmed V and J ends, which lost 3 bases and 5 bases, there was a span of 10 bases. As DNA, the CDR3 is TGTGCCAGCAGCTTTACCCGGGTGACTGAAGCTTTCTTT. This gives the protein CASSFTRVTEAFF.

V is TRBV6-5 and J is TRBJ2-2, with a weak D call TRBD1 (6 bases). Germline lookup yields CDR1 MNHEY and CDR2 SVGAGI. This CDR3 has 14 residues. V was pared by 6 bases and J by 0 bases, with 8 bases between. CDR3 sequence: CASRGGSNTGELFF. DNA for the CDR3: TGTGCCAGCAGAGGGGGTTCGAACACCGGGGAGCTGTTTTTT.

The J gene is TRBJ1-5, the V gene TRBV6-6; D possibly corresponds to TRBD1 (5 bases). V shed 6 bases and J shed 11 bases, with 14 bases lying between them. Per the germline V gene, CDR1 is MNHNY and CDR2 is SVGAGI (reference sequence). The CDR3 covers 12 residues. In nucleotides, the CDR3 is TGTGCCAGCAGGGACGACAGTTTATCCCAGCATTTT. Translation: CASRDDSLSQHF.

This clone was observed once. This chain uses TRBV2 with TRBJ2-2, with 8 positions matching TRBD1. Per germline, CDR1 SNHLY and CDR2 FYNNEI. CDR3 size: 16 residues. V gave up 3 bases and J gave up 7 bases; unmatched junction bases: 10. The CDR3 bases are TGTGCCAGCAGTGACAAGGGCAGGGGGCCCATCGGGGAGCTGTTTTTT. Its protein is CASSDKGRGPIGELFF.

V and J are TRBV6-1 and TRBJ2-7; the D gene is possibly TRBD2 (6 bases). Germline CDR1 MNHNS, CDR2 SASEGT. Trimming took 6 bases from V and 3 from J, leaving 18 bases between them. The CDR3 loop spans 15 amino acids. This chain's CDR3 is CASRRDSGAGYEQYF. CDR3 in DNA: TGTGCCAGCAGACGGGACTCTGGAGCGGGCTACGAGCAGTACTTC.

CDR3 region: CASSFGQGTYEQYF. CDR3 sequence (DNA): TGTGCCAGCTCATTCGGACAGGGGACCTACGAGCAGTACTTC. The rearrangement uses TRBV18 and TRBJ2-7; 9 bases are shared with TRBD1. The germline V gene has CDR1 KGHSH and CDR2 LQKENI. There are 14 residues in the CDR3. With V trimmed by 5 bases and J by 2 bases, 4 bases remained unmatched.

The CDR3 DNA sequence: TGCGCCAGCAGCTCGGCCCGGGGGGGGATAACAGATACGCAGTATTTT. This sequence encodes CASSSARGGITDTQYF. The chain carries TRBV5-1 and TRBJ2-3; 8 nucleotides line up with TRBD2. This CDR3 is 16 amino acids long. Germline CDR1 reads SGHRS; CDR2 reads YFSETQ. Losses at the gene ends were 3 bases for V and 3 bases for J; bases not matched to a gene: 9.

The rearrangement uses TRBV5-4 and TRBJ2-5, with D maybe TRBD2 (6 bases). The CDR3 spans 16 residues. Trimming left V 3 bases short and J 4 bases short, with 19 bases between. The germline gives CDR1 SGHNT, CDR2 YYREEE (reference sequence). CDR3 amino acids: CASSSPSSGVGETQYF. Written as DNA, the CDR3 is TGTGCCAGCAGCTCCCCCAGCTCGGGAGTCGGAGAGACCCAGTACTTC.

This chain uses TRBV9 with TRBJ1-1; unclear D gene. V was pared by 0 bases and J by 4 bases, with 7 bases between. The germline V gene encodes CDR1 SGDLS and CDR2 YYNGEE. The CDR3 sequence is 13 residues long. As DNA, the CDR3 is TGTGCCAGCAGCGTAGGGGAGAGCACTGAAGCTTTCTTT. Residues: CASSVGESTEAFF.

Written as DNA, the CDR3 is TGTGCCAGCACCTGGCGGACAGGGGGTGTGAACACTGAAGCTTTCTTT. This sequence encodes CASTWRTGGVNTEAFF. The chain is built from TRBV2 and TRBJ1-1; TRBD1 matches 10 bases. The length of the CDR3 is 16 residues. Germline-derived CDR1 and CDR2 are SNHLY and FYNNEI. Trimming took 7 bases from V and 0 from J; bases not matched to a gene: 8.

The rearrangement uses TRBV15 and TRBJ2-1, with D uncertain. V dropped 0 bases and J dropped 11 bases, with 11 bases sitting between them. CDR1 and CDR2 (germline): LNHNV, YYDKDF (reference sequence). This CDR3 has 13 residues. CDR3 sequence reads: CATSRDVQAQQFF. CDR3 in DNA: TGTGCCACCAGCAGAGACGTCCAGGCACAGCAGTTCTTC.

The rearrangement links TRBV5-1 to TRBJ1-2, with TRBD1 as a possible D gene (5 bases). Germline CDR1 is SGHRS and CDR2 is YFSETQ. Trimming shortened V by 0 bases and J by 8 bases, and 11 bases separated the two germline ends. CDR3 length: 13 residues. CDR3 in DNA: TGCGCCAGCAGCTTGGCTGGGCGGGGGGGCTACACCTTC. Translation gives CASSLAGRGGYTF.